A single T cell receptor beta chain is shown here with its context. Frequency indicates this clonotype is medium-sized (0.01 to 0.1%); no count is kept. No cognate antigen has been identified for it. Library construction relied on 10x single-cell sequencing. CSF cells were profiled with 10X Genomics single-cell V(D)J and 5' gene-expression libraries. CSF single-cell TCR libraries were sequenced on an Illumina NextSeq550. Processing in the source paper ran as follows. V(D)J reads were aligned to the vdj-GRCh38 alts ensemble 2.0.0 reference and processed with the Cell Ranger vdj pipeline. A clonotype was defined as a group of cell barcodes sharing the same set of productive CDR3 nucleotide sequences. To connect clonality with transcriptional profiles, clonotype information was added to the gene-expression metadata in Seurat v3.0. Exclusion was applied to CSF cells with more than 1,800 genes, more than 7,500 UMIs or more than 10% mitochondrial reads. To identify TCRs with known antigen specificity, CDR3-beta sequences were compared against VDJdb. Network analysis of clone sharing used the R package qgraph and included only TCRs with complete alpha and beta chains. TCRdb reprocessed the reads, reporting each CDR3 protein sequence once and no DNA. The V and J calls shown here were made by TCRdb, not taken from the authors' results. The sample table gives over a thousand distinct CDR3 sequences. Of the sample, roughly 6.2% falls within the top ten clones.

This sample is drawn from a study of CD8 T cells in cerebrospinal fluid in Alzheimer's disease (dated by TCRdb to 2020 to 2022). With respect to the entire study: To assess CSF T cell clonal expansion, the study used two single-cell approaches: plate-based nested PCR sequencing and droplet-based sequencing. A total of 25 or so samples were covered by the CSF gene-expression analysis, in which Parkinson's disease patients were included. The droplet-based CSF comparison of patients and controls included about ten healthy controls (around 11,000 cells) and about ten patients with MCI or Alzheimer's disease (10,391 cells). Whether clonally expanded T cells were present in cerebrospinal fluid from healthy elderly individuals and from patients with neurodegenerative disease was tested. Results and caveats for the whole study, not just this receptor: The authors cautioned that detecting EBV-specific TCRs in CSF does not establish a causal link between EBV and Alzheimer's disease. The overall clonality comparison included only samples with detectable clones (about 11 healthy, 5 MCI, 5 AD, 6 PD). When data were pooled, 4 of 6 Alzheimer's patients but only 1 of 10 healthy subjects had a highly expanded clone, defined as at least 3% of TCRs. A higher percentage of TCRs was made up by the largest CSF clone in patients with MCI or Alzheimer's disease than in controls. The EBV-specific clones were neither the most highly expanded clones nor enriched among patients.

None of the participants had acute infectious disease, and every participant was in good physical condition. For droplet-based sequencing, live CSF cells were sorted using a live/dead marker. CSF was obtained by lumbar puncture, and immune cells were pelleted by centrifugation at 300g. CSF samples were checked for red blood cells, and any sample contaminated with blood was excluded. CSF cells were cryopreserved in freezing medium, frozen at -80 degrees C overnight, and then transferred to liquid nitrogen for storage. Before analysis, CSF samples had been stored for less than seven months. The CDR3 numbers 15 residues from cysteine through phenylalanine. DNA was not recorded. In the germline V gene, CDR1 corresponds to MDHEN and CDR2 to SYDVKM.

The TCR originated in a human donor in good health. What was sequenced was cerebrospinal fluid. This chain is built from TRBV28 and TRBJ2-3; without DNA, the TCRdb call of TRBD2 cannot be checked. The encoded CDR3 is CASSPSGVPTDTQYF.